These 21 T cell receptor beta chains were all obtained from the same sample, sequenced in a study of T-cell memory formation after mild COVID-19. Via MiXCR, TCRdb re-called the 5' RACE reads, giving one row per CDR3 protein. The table shows hundreds of thousands of distinct CDR3 sequences, with roughly 17% occurring only once. The sequenced sample consisted of PBMCs or a T cell subset sorted from them (not recorded which). All receptors derive from an adult woman who had mild COVID-19 (a few samples of this study predate the infection). Cell type and time point are not known.

V usage is TRBV18 and J usage is TRBJ2-3; perhaps TRBD2 as D (7 bases). V was cut by 5 bases and J by 3 bases, with 18 bases left in between. Germline V CDR1 and CDR2: KGHSH, LQKENI. The length of the CDR3 is 16 residues. The CDR3 protein is CASSSSTGGATDTQYF. In DNA, the CDR3 is TGTGCCAGCTCATCCTCAACTGGGGGGGCAACAGATACGCAGTATTTT.

The chain employs TRBV7-9 and TRBJ2-5; 13 bases line up with TRBD2. CDR1 is SEHNR, CDR2 FQNEAQ, per germline (reference sequence). V trimming: 4 bases; J trimming: 7 bases; junction bases outside the gene matches: 6. The CDR3 has 15 residues. CDR3 residues: CASSSGTSGMLTQYF. The CDR3 DNA reads as TGTGCCAGCAGCTCGGGGACTAGCGGGATGCTGACCCAGTACTTC. The variable domain in full, completed from reference TRBV7-9 and TRBJ2-5, reads DTGVSQNPRHKITKRGQNVTFRCDPISEHNRLYWYRQTLGQGPEFLTYFQNEAQLEKSRLLSDRFSAERPKGSFSTLEIQRTEQGDSAMYLCASSSGTSGMLTQYFGPGTRLLVL.

The CDR3 is CASSPMGPRAYNEQFF. In nucleotides, the CDR3 is TGTGCCAGCAGTCCAATGGGACCCCGAGCCTACAATGAGCAGTTCTTC. V and J are TRBV12-3 or TRBV12-4 and TRBJ2-1; the D call may be TRBD1 or TRBD2 (5 bases each). The CDR3 extends over 16 amino acids. Trimming took off 5 bases at V and 2 bases at J, with 16 bases between the two ends.

In this sample, this clonotype turned up a few times. The CDR3 sequence: CASISGLTDTQYF. CDR3 DNA sequence: TGTGCCAGCATTTCGGGGTTGACAGATACGCAGTATTTT. The V call is TRBV12-3 or TRBV12-4, the J call TRBJ2-3; possible D gene TRBD2, 5 bases. The CDR3 length is 13 residues. V gave up 7 bases and J gave up 3 bases, with 11 bases separating them.

This sequence joins TRBV12-3 or TRBV12-4 and TRBJ1-1, with TRBD1 matching over 9 bases. After removal of 1 base from V and 1 base from J, the junction contained 7 bases not matched to a gene. This CDR3 is built from 17 residues. The CDR3 loop is CASSLVPGQGPNTEAFF. The CDR3 DNA reads TGTGCCAGCAGTTTAGTCCCGGGACAGGGACCGAACACTGAAGCTTTCTTT.

The chain links TRBV11-2 to TRBJ1-5, with D maybe TRBD1 (6 bases). Germline V gives CDR1 SGHAT, CDR2 FQNNGV. The V and J ends lost 5 bases and 5 bases respectively, with 19 bases between them. The CDR3 sequence is 16 residues long. The CDR3 nucleotides read TGTGCCAGCAGCGAGGGTGGCAGGGGTGGCGATCAGCCCCAGCATTTT. This codes for CASSEGGRGGDQPQHF.

This rearrangement joins TRBV5-6 to TRBJ1-6, with D uncertain. Per germline, CDR1 SGHDT and CDR2 YYEEEE. The CDR3 has 14 residues. With 0 bases removed from V and 7 bases from J, the gap between germline ends came to 8 bases. Here the CDR3 DNA reads TGTGCCAGCAGCTTGGACGGGCCAAATTCACCCCTCCACTTT. This encodes CASSLDGPNSPLHF.

The chain combines TRBV19 with TRBJ2-5, with TRBD1 identical over 11 bases. V gave up 5 bases and J gave up 5 bases; unmatched junction bases: 7. Germline-derived CDR1 and CDR2 are LNHDA and SQIVND (reference sequence). This CDR3 has 15 residues. The CDR3 sequence: CASSPRTGGWETQYF. The CDR3 region has the DNA TGTGCCAGTAGTCCCCGGACAGGGGGCTGGGAGACCCAGTACTTC.

The rearrangement joins TRBV9 to TRBJ2-7, with D uncertain. V shed 4 bases and J shed 0 bases, with 17 bases lying between them. From germline, CDR1 is SGDLS and CDR2 YYNGEE. CDR3 length: 16 residues. CDR3 region: CASSHSDHRSSYEQYF. DNA for the CDR3: TGTGCCAGCAGCCATAGTGATCATCGGAGCTCCTACGAGCAGTACTTC.

The chain couples TRBV6-1 to TRBJ2-7, with 10 nucleotides matching TRBD1. The CDR3 loop spans 15 amino acids. V was pared by 5 bases and J by 3 bases, with 7 bases of the junction left unmatched. Germline CDR1 is MNHNS and CDR2 is SASEGT. The CDR3 sequence: CASSNRDRGFYEQYF. CDR3 nucleotides: TGTGCCAGCAGTAATCGGGACAGGGGTTTCTACGAGCAGTACTTC.

The chain couples TRBV15 to TRBJ2-7, with D tentatively TRBD2 (5 bases). This CDR3 spans 13 amino acids. In germline, CDR1 is LNHNV, CDR2 YYDKDF (reference sequence). Trimming took off 1 base at V and 7 bases at J, with 11 bases between the two ends. The CDR3: CATSRVEAEEQYF. Here the CDR3 DNA reads TGTGCCACCAGCAGAGTCGAAGCGGAAGAGCAGTACTTC. Full variable domain (missing parts from reference TRBV15 and TRBJ2-7): DAMVIQNPRYQVTQFGKPVTLSCSQTLNHNVMYWYQQKSSQAPKLLFHYYDKDFNNEADTPDNFQSRRPNTSFCFLDIRSPGLGDTAMYLCATSRVEAEEQYFGPGTRLTVT.

V and J are TRBV12-3 or TRBV12-4 and TRBJ2-7; D gene uncertain. V was cut by 3 bases and J by 6 bases, with 9 bases left in between. The CDR3 runs 12 residues. This CDR3 is CASSFGSGEQYF. CDR3 coding DNA: TGTGCCAGCAGTTTCGGGTCGGGCGAGCAGTACTTC.

This clonotype was found a few times. The gene calls are TRBV9 and TRBJ2-1; no definite D call. CDR3 length: 15 residues. Trimming removed 0 bases at V and 8 bases at J, with 15 bases between. Germline CDR1 is SGDLS and CDR2 is YYNGEE. The CDR3 is CASSVAPLGEDEQFF. CDR3 in DNA: TGTGCCAGCAGCGTAGCACCGCTAGGCGAGGATGAGCAGTTCTTC.

Concerning this clonotype: This may be a read error, as it is one base from a much larger clone. The V gene is TRBV20-1, the J gene TRBJ2-7; 13 nucleotides agree with TRBD2. Germline V lookup: CDR1 DFQATT, CDR2 SNEGSKA (reference sequence). The CDR3 length is 13 residues. V shed 5 bases and J 3 bases; nucleotides not matched to a gene: 1. The chain's CDR3 is CSAWTSGSYEQYF. CDR3 nucleotides: TGCAGTGCTTGGACTAGCGGGAGCTACGAGCAGTACTTC.

This chain links TRBV12-3 or TRBV12-4 with TRBJ2-6, with D unresolved. The germline V and J ends were trimmed by 6 bases and 0 bases, with 12 bases remaining between them. The CDR3 is 16 amino acids. The CDR3 loop reads CASRLLRSSGANVLTF. The CDR3 coding sequence is TGTGCCAGCAGGTTATTACGGAGCTCTGGGGCCAACGTCCTGACTTTC.

The gene calls are TRBV27 and TRBJ2-5, with D possibly matching TRBD1 (5 bases). V was shortened by 6 bases and J by 5 bases, with 13 bases between the two germline ends. Germline V gene lookup returns CDR1 MNHEY and CDR2 SMNVEV (reference sequence). The CDR3 runs to 13 residues. The chain's CDR3 is CASRDSPRETQYF. The CDR3 DNA is TGTGCCAGCAGAGACAGTCCCCGGGAGACCCAGTACTTC.

There are a few counts of this clonotype. CDR3 protein: CASRRQGLQETQYF. The CDR3 coding sequence is TGTGCCAGCAGACGACAGGGCCTCCAAGAGACCCAGTACTTC. The J gene is TRBJ2-5, the V gene TRBV2, with 7 bases aligning to TRBD1. V lost 6 bases, J lost 1 base, and 5 bases stayed unmatched. Germline assignment: CDR1 SNHLY and CDR2 FYNNEI. The CDR3 has 14 amino acids.

This clonotype was found a few times. The chain carries TRBV7-3 and TRBJ1-1; TRBD1 might be the D (5 bases). The V gene's germline CDR1 is SGHTA and CDR2 FQGTGA. V gave up 0 bases and J gave up 0 bases, with 8 bases separating them. This CDR3 is built from 15 residues. Written as DNA, the CDR3 is TGTGCCAGCAGCTTAACTGGGGCCTTGAACACTGAAGCTTTCTTT. Protein: CASSLTGALNTEAFF. Based on the CDR3 plus reference TRBV7-3 and TRBJ1-1, the full variable domain is GAGVSQTPSNKVTEKGKYVELRCDPISGHTALYWYRQSLGQGPEFLIYFQGTGAADDSGLPNDRFFAVRPEGSVSTLKIQRTERGDSAVYLCASSLTGALNTEAFFGQGTRLTVV.

The rearrangement joins TRBV10-3 to TRBJ2-7, with D possibly being TRBD1 (5 bases). The CDR3 extends over 14 amino acids. Trimming took off 7 bases at V and 1 base at J, with 14 bases between the two ends. Germline values: CDR1 ENHRY, CDR2 SYGVKD. The CDR3 sequence is CAINTMDKSYEQYF. CDR3 nucleotides: TGTGCCATCAACACTATGGACAAGTCCTACGAGCAGTACTTC.

This clonotype was recorded a few times. The genes are TRBV7-2 and TRBJ2-5; D not resolved. Trimming took 3 bases from V and 3 from J, leaving 11 bases between them. Germline assignment: CDR1 SGHTA and CDR2 FQGNSA. The CDR3 loop spans 14 amino acids. The CDR3 DNA reads as TGTGCCAGCAGCTTCCTTGCTGGAGAAGAGACCCAGTACTTC. It translates to CASSFLAGEETQYF.

This clonotype was detected a few times. V gene TRBV11-2 combines with J gene TRBJ1-4; D not certain. Germline V gene data show CDR1 as SGHAT and CDR2 as FQNNGV. CDR3 length equals 16 residues. The ends were cut back, 5 bases at V and 0 bases at J, with 13 bases in the middle. CDR3 nucleotide sequence: TGTGCCAGCAGCCCCGACTCTCACGCAACTAATGAAAAACTGTTTTTT. Its protein product is CASSPDSHATNEKLFF.